This T cell receptor beta chain emerged from a study of T cells in Graves' hyperthyroidism and ophthalmopathy. Findings and limits, study-wide: Using 13 V-J features, a model discriminated ophthalmopathy from stable hyperthyroidism.

Amplified regions were TCR beta CDR3 sequences from RNA transcripts. With the HTBI primer set, the TCR CDR3 went through a first round of RT-PCR. From the multiplex PCR reads, TCRdb called clonotypes with MiXCR, one entry per CDR3 protein. The top ten hold 15% to 18% of the sample, which has roughly 720,000 distinct CDR3 sequences, roughly a sixth seen once. Patients counted as stable if ophthalmopathy did not develop within 18 months. Among the patients, aged 18 to 65, hyperthyroidism was newly diagnosed and had lasted under 2 months. The authors took PBMCs from 9.5 to 10 ml fresh peripheral blood. Germline V lookup: CDR1 LNHNV, CDR2 YYDKDF (reference sequence). With 1 base clipped from V and 12 bases from J, the junction kept 6 bases outside the gene matches. The CDR3 runs to 14 residues. This clonotype was recorded at least ten times. Antigen unknown.

The sample was blood. The genes are TRBV15 and TRBJ1-4; 9 nucleotides agree with TRBD1. This TCR was recovered from a man in his fifties with Graves' hyperthyroidism. CDR3 DNA: TGTGCCACCAGCAGAGGGACAGGGGCGGCGGAACTGTTTTTT. Protein product: CATSRGTGAAELFF.